Below, 10 T cell receptor beta chains from the same sample are listed, as sequenced in a study of T-cell memory formation after mild COVID-19. MiXCR was run by TCRdb on the 5' RACE reads, yielding one entry per CDR3 protein. This sample has over 300,000 distinct CDR3 sequences, with 20% found just once. Material: PBMCs or a T cell subset sorted from them (not recorded which). These receptors were taken from a man between 18 and 29 years old who had mild COVID-19 (a few samples of this study predate the infection). Cell type and time point are not known.

The genes are TRBV7-9 and TRBJ2-5; the D call may be TRBD1 or TRBD2 (5 bases each). The CDR3 is made up of 16 amino acids. Germline V gives CDR1 SEHNR, CDR2 FQNEAQ (reference sequence). The germline V and J ends were trimmed by 3 bases and 2 bases, with 16 bases remaining between them. This CDR3 reads CASSFPPGTHQETQYF. CDR3 bases: TGTGCCAGCAGCTTCCCACCCGGGACGCATCAAGAGACCCAGTACTTC.

This clonotype was counted between two and nine times. The V and J genes are TRBV4-1 and TRBJ2-2, with D hard to call. The CDR3 contains 13 residues. The V and J ends lost 0 bases and 6 bases respectively, with 5 bases between them. Germline V gene lookup returns CDR1 MGHRA and CDR2 YSYEKL. Written as DNA, the CDR3 is TGCGCCAGCAGCCAAGATGGGGCCGGGGAGCTGTTTTTT. Residues: CASSQDGAGELFF.

This clonotype has only a few counts. V usage is TRBV12-3 or TRBV12-4 and J usage is TRBJ1-4; unclear D gene. V was pared by 7 bases and J by 1 base, with 13 bases between. There are 15 residues in the CDR3. This CDR3 is CASTFNRRTNEKLFF. In DNA, the CDR3 is TGTGCCAGCACCTTTAACAGAAGAACTAATGAAAAACTGTTTTTT.

This clonotype was observed a few times. V is TRBV10-3 and J is TRBJ2-7; D not resolved. This CDR3 region has 12 residues. Trimming stripped 3 bases from V and 6 bases from J, with 9 bases between. Germline-derived CDR1 and CDR2 are ENHRY and SYGVKD. This CDR3 is CAISDVVAEQYF. CDR3 nucleotides: TGTGCCATCAGTGACGTGGTTGCCGAGCAGTACTTC.

Regarding this clonotype: At one end the junction does not follow the germline gene, possibly because of a read error. This rearrangement joins TRBV6-5 to TRBJ1-2; D gene uncertain. The CDR3 loop spans 14 amino acids. Germline CDR1 is MNHEY and CDR2 is SVGAGI. CDR3 amino acids: CASKSETNGYGYTF. The DNA of the CDR3 is TGTGCCAGCAAGTCGGAAACCAACGGTTATGGATACACCTTC.

This clonotype was observed a handful of times. The rearrangement joins TRBV20-1 to TRBJ2-5, with TRBD2 as a possible D gene (6 bases). The CDR3 totals 13 residues. CDR1 DFQATT and CDR2 SNEGSKA come from the germline V gene (reference sequence). Between the trimmed V and J ends, which lost 3 bases and 4 bases, there was a span of 12 bases. CDR3 amino acids: CSASVGGRETQYF. CDR3 coding DNA: TGCAGTGCTAGCGTTGGGGGGAGAGAGACCCAGTACTTC.

This clonotype was seen a handful of times. The chain is built from TRBV7-2 and TRBJ1-4; D ambiguous. Germline CDR1 reads SGHTA; CDR2 reads FQGNSA. This CDR3 is built from 15 residues. The V and J ends lost 1 base and 8 bases respectively, with 14 bases between them. The CDR3 nucleotides read TGTGCCAGCAGCTTAGGGAGCAACGTGGGGGAAAAACTGTTTTTT. It specifies CASSLGSNVGEKLFF.

This chain joins TRBV4-3 and TRBJ2-3; maybe TRBD2 (7 bases). CDR1 and CDR2 from the germline V gene are LGHNA and YSLEER. Trimming took off 5 bases at V and 6 bases at J, with 12 bases between the two ends. This CDR3 comprises 13 residues. CDR3: CASSSAGADTQYF. The CDR3 bases are TGCGCCAGCAGCTCGGCGGGGGCGGATACGCAGTATTTT.

This clonotype was picked up a small number of times. The chain joins TRBV20-1 to TRBJ2-7; 8 bases are shared with TRBD1. The V gene's germline CDR1 is DFQATT and CDR2 SNEGSKA (reference sequence). The CDR3 consists of 17 residues. The V and J ends lost 1 base and 0 bases, in that order; junction bases with no gene match: 11. CDR3 bases: TGCAGTGCTAGAGTTAAGAGGACAGGGCGGAGCTCCTACGAGCAGTACGTC. It specifies CSARVKRTGRSSYEQYV.

The chain links TRBV5-8 to TRBJ2-7, with D unclear. The length of the CDR3 is 14 residues. Trimming stripped 0 bases from V and 2 bases from J, with 9 bases between. Germline V gene sequence: CDR1 SGHTS, CDR2 YDEGEE. The chain's CDR3 is CASSLVAAAYEQYF. CDR3 in DNA: TGTGCCAGCAGCTTGGTTGCTGCCGCCTACGAGCAGTACTTC. Looking up the rest from reference TRBV5-8 and TRBJ2-7 gives the full variable domain: EAGVTQSPTHLIKTRGQQATLRCSPISGHTSVYWYQQALGLGLQFLLWYDEGEERNRGNFPPRFSGRQFPNYSSELNVNALELEDSALYLCASSLVAAAYEQYFGPGTRLTVT.